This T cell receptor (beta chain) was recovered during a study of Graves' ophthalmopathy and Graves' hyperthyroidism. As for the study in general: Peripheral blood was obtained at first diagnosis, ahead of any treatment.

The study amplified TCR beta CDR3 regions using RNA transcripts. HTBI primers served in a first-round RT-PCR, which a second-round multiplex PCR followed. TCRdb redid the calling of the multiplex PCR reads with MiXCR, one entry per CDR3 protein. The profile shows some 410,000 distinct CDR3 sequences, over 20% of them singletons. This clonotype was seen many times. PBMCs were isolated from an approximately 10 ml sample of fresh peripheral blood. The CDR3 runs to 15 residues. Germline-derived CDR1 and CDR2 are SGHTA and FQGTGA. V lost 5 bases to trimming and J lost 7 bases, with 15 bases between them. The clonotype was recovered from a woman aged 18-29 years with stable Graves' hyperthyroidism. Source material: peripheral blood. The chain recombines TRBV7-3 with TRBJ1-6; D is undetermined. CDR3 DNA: TGTGCCAGCAGCCCCGGTCCTGCCCCAAATTCACCCCTCCACTTT. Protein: CASSPGPAPNSPLHF.